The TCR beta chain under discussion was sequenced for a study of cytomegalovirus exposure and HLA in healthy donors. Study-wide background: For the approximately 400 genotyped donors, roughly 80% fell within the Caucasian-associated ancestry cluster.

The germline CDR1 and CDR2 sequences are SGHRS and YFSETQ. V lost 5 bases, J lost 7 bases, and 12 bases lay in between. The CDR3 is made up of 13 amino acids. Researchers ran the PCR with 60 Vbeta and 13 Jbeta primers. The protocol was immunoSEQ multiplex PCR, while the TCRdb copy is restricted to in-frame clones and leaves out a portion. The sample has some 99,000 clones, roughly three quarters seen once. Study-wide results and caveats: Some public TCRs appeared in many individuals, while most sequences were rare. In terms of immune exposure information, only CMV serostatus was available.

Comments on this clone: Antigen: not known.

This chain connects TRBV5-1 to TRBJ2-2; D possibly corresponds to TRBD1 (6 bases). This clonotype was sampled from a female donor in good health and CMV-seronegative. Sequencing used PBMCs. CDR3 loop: CASREQGFGELFF. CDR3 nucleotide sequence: TGCGCCAGCAGGGAACAGGGCTTCGGGGAGCTGTTTTTT. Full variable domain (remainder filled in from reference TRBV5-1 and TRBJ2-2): KAGVTQTPRYLIKTRGQQVTLSCSPISGHRSVSWYQQTPGQGLQFLFEYFSETQRNKGNFPGRFSGRQFSNSRSEMNVSTLELGDSALYLCASREQGFGELFFGEGSRLTVL.